This TCR beta chain was identified during a study of long-term antiretroviral therapy in people with HIV. A v3.0 immunoSEQ assay was performed at survey level. Libraries were prepared by immunoSEQ multiplex PCR; TCRdb keeps only in-frame clonotypes and omits some of them. The sample records fewer than 40,000 clones, approximately 93% being singletons. Trimming removed 4 bases from V and 4 bases from J, with 9 bases in between. Germline CDR1 is SGHRS and CDR2 is YFSETQ. This CDR3 is 12 amino acids long. V usage is TRBV5-1 and J usage is TRBJ2-7; weak D call: TRBD2 (5 bases). This clonotype was obtained from a woman in her forties or fifties with HIV. Sequencing used unsorted PBMCs, obtained 5 to 5.5 years after starting antiretroviral therapy. The CDR3 loop reads CASSPSGYEQYF. Written as DNA, the CDR3 is TGCGCCAGCAGCCCGTCGGGGTACGAGCAGTACTTC.